These T cell receptor beta chains were read from a single sample in a study of PD-L1 blockade in urothelial cancer. Here immunoSEQ multiplex PCR was the method, and the copy in TCRdb shows in-frame clones only, minus some. Of 40,000 to 60,000 clones in the sample, 80% to 90% were seen once. Here the sequenced sample was PBMCs, taken around atezolizumab (anti-PD-L1) treatment. These receptors all stem from a man aged 65 to 79 with urothelial cancer. Each CDR3 is given with its conserved first and last residue. Fields, in order: J gene, CDR3 length, V gene, D gene, clone size, CDR3 DNA, CDR3 protein. A D gene is named only where the DNA matches it firmly. Only some rows state a clone size, as once, few, many or a class for expanded clones.

TRBJ2-7 15 TRBV4-1 NA NA TGCGCCAGCAGCCAAGGAAGGGGGTTCACCTACGAGCAGTACTTC CASSQGRGFTYEQYF
TRBJ1-1 15 TRBV6-1 TRBD1 once TGTGCCAGCAAGTACAGGGGGAGAAAGAACACTGAAGCTTTCTTT CASKYRGRKNTEAFF
TRBJ1-1 13 TRBV6-5 NA few TGTGCCAGCAGTCGACAGTTGAACACTGAAGCTTTCTTT CASSRQLNTEAFF
TRBJ2-7 12 TRBV5-1 NA NA TGCGCCAGCAGCTTGAACGGGATCGAGCAGTACTTC CASSLNGIEQYF
TRBJ1-5 15 TRBV6-1 TRBD1 NA TGTGCCAGCAGTGCGTGGACAGGGCAAGATCAGCCCCAGCATTTT CASSAWTGQDQPQHF
TRBJ2-3 14 TRBV5-1 NA NA TGCGCCAGCAGCTTGGATCCGGGAGACGGTACGCAGTATTTT CASSLDPGDGTQYF
TRBJ1-1 13 TRBV29-1 NA NA TGCAGCGTTCTGGGGGGAGTGAACACTGAAGCTTTCTTT CSVLGGVNTEAFF
TRBJ2-2 17 TRBV13 TRBD1 NA TGTGCCAGCAGCTCATTGAGGGACAGGGGAAGGGACGGGGAGCTGTTTTTT CASSSLRDRGRDGELFF
TRBJ2-5 12 TRBV25-1 NA NA TGTGCCAGCAGTGAGTTTCGAGAGACCCAGTACTTC CASSEFRETQYF
TRBJ2-3 15 TRBV10-1 TRBD1 once TGCGCCAGCAGTGAGAGGGGACAGGGCAGAGATACGCAGTATTTT CASSERGQGRDTQYF
TRBJ2-2 13 TRBV19 NA NA TGTGCCAGTTCAGGGGGGTACACCGGGGAGCTGTTTTTT CASSGGYTGELFF